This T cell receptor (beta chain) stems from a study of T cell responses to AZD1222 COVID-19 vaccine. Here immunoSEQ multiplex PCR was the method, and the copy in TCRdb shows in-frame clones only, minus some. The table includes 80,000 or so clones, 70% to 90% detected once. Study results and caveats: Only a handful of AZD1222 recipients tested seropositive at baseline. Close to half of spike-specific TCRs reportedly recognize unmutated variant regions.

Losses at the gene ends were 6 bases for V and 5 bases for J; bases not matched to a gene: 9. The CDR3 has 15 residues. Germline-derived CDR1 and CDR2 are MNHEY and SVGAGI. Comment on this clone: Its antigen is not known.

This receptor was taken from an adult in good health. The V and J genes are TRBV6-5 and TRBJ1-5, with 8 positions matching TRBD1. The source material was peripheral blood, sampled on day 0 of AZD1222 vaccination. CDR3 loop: CASSLGQGPYQPQHF. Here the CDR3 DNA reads TGTGCCAGCAGCCTTGGACAGGGTCCTTATCAGCCCCAGCATTTT.